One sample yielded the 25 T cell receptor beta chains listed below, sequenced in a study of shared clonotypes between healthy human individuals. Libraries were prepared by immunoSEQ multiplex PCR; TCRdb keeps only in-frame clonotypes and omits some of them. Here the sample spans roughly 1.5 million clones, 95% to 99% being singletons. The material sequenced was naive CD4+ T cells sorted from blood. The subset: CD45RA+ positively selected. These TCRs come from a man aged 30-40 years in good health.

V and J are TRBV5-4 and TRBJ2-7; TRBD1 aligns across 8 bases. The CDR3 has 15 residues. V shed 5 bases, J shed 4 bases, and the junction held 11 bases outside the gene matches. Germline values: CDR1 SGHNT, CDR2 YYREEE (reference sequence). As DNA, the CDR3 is TGTGCCAGCAGTCTTGGACAGGGTGGGATGTACGAGCAGTACTTC. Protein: CASSLGQGGMYEQYF.

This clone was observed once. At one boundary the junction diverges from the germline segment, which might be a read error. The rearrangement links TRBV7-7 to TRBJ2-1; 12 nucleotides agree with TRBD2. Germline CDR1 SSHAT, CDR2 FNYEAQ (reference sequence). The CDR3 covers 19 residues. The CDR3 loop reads CASSLVRNIGLAGIYEQFF. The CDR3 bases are TGTGCTAGCAGCTTAGTTAGGAATATCGGACTAGCGGGAATCTATGAGCAGTTCTTC.

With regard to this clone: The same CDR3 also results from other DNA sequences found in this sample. Written as DNA, the CDR3 is TGTGCCAGCAGCCTGGGACCCCGCGAGCAGTACTTC. This sequence encodes CASSLGPREQYF. V and J are TRBV11-3 and TRBJ2-7; D could derive from TRBD1 or TRBD2 (5 bases each). CDR3 length equals 12 residues. Looked up from germline, CDR1 is SGHNT and CDR2 is YENEEA. Trimming took 5 bases from V and 6 from J, leaving 11 bases between them.

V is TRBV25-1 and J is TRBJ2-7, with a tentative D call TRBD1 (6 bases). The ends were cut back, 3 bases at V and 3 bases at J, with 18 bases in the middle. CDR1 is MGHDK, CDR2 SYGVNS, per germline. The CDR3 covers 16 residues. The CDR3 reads CASSDPRGGHHYEQYF. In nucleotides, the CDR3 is TGTGCCAGCAGTGATCCCCGAGGGGGACATCACTACGAGCAGTACTTC.

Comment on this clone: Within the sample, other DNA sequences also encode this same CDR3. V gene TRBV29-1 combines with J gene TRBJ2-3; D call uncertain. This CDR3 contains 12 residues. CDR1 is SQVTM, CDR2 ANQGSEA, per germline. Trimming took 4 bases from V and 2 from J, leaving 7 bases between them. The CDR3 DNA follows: TGCAGCGTTGTACCGAACACAGATACGCAGTATTTT. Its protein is CSVVPNTDTQYF.

In DNA form, the CDR3 reads TGTGCCAGCAGCACTCGAAAGGGCGTCACAGATACGCAGTATTTT. Translation: CASSTRKGVTDTQYF. This sequence joins TRBV9 and TRBJ2-3; D call uncertain. V gave up 4 bases and J gave up 2 bases, with 14 bases separating them. The CDR3 runs 15 residues. Germline V gives CDR1 SGDLS, CDR2 YYNGEE. The full variable domain, completed using reference TRBV9 and TRBJ2-3, is DSGVTQTPKHLITATGQRVTLRCSPRSGDLSVYWYQQSLDQGLQFLIQYYNGEERAKGNILERFSAQQFPDLHSELNLSSLELGDSALYFCASSTRKGVTDTQYFGPGTRLTVL.

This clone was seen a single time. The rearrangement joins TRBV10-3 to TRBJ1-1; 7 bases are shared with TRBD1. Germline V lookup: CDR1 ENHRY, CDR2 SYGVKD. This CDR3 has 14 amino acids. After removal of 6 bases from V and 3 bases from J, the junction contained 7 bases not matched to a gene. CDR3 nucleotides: TGTGCCATCAGAACGACAGGGAGTGACACTGAAGCTTTCTTT. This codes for CAIRTTGSDTEAFF.

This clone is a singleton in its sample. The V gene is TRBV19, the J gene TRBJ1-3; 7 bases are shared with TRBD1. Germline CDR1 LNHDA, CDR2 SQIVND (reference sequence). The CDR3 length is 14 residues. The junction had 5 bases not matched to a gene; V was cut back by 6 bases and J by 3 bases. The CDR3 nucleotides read TGTGCCAGTAGCGCGACAGGGTATGGAAACACCATATATTTT. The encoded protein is CASSATGYGNTIYF.

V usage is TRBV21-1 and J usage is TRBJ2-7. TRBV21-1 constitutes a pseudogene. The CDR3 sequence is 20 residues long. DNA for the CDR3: TGTGCCAGCAGCAAAGAGAGAGGGGGGAGCAGCGTCGATCTGACCTACGAGCAGTACTTC. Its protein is CASSKERGGSSVDLTYEQYF.

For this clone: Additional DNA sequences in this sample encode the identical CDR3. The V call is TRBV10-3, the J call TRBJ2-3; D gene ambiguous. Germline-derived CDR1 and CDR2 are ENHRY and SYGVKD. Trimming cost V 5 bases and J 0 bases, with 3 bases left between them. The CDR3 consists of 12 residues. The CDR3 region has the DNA TGTGCCATCAGTACTAGCACAGATACGCAGTATTTT. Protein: CAISTSTDTQYF.

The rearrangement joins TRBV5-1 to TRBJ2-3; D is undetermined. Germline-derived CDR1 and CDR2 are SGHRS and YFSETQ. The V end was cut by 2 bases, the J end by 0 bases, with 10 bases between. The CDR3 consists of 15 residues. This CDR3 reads CASSFYLLSTDTQYF. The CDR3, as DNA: TGCGCCAGCAGCTTTTACTTACTAAGCACAGATACGCAGTATTTT.

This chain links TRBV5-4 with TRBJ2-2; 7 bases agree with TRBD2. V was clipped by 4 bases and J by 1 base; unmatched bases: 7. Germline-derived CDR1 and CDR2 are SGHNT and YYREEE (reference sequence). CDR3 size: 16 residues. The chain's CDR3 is CASSDPRGENTGELFF. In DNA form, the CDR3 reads TGTGCCAGCAGCGACCCACGGGGGGAGAACACCGGGGAGCTGTTTTTT.

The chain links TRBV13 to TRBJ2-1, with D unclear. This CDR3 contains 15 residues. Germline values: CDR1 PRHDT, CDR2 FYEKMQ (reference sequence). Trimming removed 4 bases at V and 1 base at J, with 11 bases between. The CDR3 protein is CASSSGIDSYNEQFF. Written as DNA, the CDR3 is TGTGCCAGCAGCTCCGGAATAGATTCCTACAATGAGCAGTTCTTC.

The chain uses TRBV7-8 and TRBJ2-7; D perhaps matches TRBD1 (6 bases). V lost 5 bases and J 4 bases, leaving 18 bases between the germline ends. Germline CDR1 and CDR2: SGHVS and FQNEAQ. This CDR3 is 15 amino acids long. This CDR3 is CASSLLGQLNYEQYF. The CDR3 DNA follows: TGTGCCAGCAGCCTACTCGGACAGTTAAATTACGAGCAGTACTTC.

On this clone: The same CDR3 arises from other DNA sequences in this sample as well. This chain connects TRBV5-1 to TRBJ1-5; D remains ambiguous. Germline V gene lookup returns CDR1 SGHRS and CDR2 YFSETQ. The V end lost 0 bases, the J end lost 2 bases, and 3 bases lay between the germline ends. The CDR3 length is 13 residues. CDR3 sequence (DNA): TGCGCCAGCAGCTTGGCCGGCAATCAGCCCCAGCATTTT. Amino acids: CASSLAGNQPQHF.

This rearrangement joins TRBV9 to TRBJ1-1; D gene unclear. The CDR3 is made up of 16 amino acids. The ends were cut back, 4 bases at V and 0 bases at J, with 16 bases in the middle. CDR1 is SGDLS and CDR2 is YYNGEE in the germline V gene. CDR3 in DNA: TGTGCCAGCAGCCCCCAGCAGGCAGGAATGAACACTGAAGCTTTCTTT. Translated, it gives CASSPQQAGMNTEAFF.

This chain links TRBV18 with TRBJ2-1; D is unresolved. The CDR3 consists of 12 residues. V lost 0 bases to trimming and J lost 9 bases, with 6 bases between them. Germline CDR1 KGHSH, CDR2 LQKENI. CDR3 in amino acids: CASSPPVGEQFF. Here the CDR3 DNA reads TGTGCCAGCTCACCACCCGTCGGTGAGCAGTTCTTC.

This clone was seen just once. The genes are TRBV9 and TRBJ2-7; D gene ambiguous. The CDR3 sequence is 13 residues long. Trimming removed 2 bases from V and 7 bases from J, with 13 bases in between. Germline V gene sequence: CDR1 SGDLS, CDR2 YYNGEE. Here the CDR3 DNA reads TGTGCCAGCAGCGTTGGCCCCTCCGGGGAGCAGTACTTC. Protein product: CASSVGPSGEQYF.

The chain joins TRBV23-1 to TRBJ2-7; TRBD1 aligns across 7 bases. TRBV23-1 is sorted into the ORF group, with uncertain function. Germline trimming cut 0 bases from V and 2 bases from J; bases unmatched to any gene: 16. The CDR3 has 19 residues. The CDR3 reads CASSQSSPPDRAPTYEQYF. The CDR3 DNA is TGCGCCAGCAGTCAATCGAGTCCCCCCGACAGGGCCCCCACCTACGAGCAGTACTTC.

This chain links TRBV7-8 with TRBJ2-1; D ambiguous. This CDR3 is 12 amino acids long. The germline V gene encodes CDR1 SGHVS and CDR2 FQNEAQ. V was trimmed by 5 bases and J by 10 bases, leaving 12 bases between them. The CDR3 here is CASSTTGLEQFF. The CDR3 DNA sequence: TGTGCCAGCAGCACTACTGGGCTAGAGCAGTTCTTC.

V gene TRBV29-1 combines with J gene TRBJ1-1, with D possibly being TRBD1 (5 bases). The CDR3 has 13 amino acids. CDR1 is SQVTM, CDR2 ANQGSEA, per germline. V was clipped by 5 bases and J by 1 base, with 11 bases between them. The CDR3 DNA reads TGCAGCGTTACCCGACAGCAGAACACTGAAGCTTTCTTT. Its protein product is CSVTRQQNTEAFF.

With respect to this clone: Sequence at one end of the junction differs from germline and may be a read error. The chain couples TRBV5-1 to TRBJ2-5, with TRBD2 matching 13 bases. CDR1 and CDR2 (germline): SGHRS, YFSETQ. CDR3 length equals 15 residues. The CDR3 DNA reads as TGCGCCAACAGCCCGGGACTAGCGGGACAAGAGACCCAGTACTTC. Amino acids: CANSPGLAGQETQYF.

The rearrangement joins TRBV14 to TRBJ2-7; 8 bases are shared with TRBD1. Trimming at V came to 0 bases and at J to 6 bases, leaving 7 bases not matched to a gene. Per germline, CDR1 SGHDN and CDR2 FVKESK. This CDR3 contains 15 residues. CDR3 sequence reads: CASSQERQGAREQYF. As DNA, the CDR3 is TGTGCCAGCAGCCAAGAACGGCAGGGGGCACGCGAGCAGTACTTC.

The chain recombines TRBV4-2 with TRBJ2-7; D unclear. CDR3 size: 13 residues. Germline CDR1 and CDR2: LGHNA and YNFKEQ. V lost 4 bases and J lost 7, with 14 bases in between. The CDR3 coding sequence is TGTGCCAGCAGCCCAGATTGGGATCGGGAGCAGTACTTC. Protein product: CASSPDWDREQYF.

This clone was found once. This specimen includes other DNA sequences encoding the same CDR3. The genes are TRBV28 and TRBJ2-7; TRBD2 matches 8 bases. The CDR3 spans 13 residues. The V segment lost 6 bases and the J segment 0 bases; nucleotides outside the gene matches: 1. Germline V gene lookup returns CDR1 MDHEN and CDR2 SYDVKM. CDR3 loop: CASSRGGSYEQYF. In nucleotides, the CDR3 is TGTGCCAGCAGCCGGGGGGGCTCCTACGAGCAGTACTTC.